This TCR beta chain was retrieved from a study of blood T cell repertoires in COVID-19. Participants spanned ages roughly 18 to 95 years and resided in fewer than 30 US areas. Data came from immunoSEQ multiplex PCR; TCRdb stores just in-frame clones and leaves some out. The table lists 82,000 or so clones, around 89% of them singletons, with around 1.2% in the top ten. The CDR3 covers 16 residues. V gave up 1 base and J gave up 8 bases; unmatched junction bases: 9. From germline, CDR1 is MNHEY and CDR2 SMNVEV (reference sequence). Material: PBMCs or T cells enriched from blood (not recorded which). The clonotype originates from a woman between 50 and 59 years old with acute COVID-19. The chain links TRBV27 to TRBJ1-4; 8 nucleotides line up with TRBD1. CDR3 in amino acids: CASSLLRQGWREKLFF. CDR3 in DNA: TGTGCCAGCAGTTTATTAAGACAGGGGTGGCGAGAAAAACTGTTTTTT. Using reference TRBV27 and TRBJ1-4 for the parts outside the CDR3, the full variable domain is EAQVTQNPRYLITVTGKKLTVTCSQNMNHEYMSWYRQDPGLGLRQIYYSMNVEVTDKGDVPEGYKVSRKEKRNFPLILESPSPNQTSLYFCASSLLRQGWREKLFFGSGTQLSVL.